The 13 T cell receptor beta chains reported below all come from one sample, sequenced in a study of blood T cell repertoires in COVID-19. TCRdb keeps only in-frame clones here, not all; method: immunoSEQ multiplex PCR. The sample gives around 98,000 clones, around 82% of which show up once; approximately 10% is in the top ten. Sequencing was performed on peripheral blood. The source of these receptors is a man in his 70s with active or convalescent COVID-19.

The chain joins TRBV7-8 to TRBJ2-2; D may be TRBD1 (5 bases). Germline loops: CDR1 SGHVS, CDR2 FQNEAQ. Deletions cut 3 bases from V and 6 bases from J, with 14 bases between. The CDR3 totals 15 residues. The CDR3 reads CASSFGRVSAGELFF. The CDR3 nucleotides read TGTGCCAGCAGCTTCGGCAGGGTCTCTGCCGGGGAGCTGTTTTTT.

The V and J genes are TRBV18 and TRBJ2-5, with 12 bases that match TRBD1. Trimming at V came to 2 bases and at J to 5 bases, leaving 6 bases not matched to a gene. Germline values: CDR1 KGHSH, CDR2 LQKENI. The CDR3 runs 16 residues. The CDR3 bases are TGTGCCAGCTCACCAGGGACAGGGGGCTTCGGGGAGACCCAGTACTTC. It specifies CASSPGTGGFGETQYF. The whole variable domain, filled in from reference TRBV18 and TRBJ2-5, reads NAGVMQNPRHLVRRRGQEARLRCSPMKGHSHVYWYRQLPEEGLKFMVYLQKENIIDESGMPKERFSAEFPKEGPSILRIQQVVRGDSAAYFCASSPGTGGFGETQYFGPGTRLLVL.

The chain links TRBV9 to TRBJ2-1; 9 bases map to TRBD1. Germline lookup yields CDR1 SGDLS and CDR2 YYNGEE. The CDR3 sequence is 16 residues long. J lost 4 bases, V lost 0 bases, and 5 bases had no gene match. CDR3 sequence: CASSVALTGGYNEQFF. The CDR3 DNA sequence: TGTGCCAGCAGCGTAGCCCTGACAGGGGGGTACAATGAGCAGTTCTTC.

The sample holds a few counts of this clone. J is TRBJ1-5 and V is TRBV12-3 or TRBV12-4; D not resolved. This CDR3 is built from 13 residues. Trimming pared 3 bases from V and 7 bases from J, leaving 10 bases between. The CDR3 reads CASSFGDGQPQHF. The CDR3 region has the DNA TGTGCCAGCAGTTTCGGGGATGGGCAGCCCCAGCATTTT.

The CDR3 DNA is TGTGCCAGCAGCCGTGGGGGCTTAGACTATGGCTACACCTTC. This sequence encodes CASSRGGLDYGYTF. The rearrangement links TRBV7-2 to TRBJ1-2; TRBD1 might be the D (6 bases). The CDR3 is made up of 14 amino acids. The germline V and J ends were trimmed by 5 bases and 3 bases, with 13 bases remaining between them. Per the germline V gene, CDR1 is SGHTA and CDR2 is FQGNSA.

V gene TRBV2 combines with J gene TRBJ2-7; 9 bases agree with TRBD1. Germline V CDR1 and CDR2: SNHLY, FYNNEI. The trim removed 3 bases at V and 0 bases at J, leaving 12 bases unmatched. The length of the CDR3 is 18 residues. CDR3 sequence (DNA): TGTGCCAGCAGTGAGTGGGGGACAGGGACCACGACCTCCTACGAGCAGTACTTC. It codes for CASSEWGTGTTTSYEQYF.

In its sample, this clone was seen a few times. The chain joins TRBV6-2 or TRBV6-3 to TRBJ1-6; 8 nucleotides align to TRBD1. The CDR3 contains 13 residues. Germline CDR1 and CDR2: MNHEY and SVGEGT. With 4 bases clipped from V and 8 bases from J, the junction kept 1 base outside the gene matches. CDR3 in amino acids: CASSSTGDSPLHF. The CDR3 bases are TGTGCCAGCAGTTCGACAGGGGATTCACCCCTCCACTTT.

This chain links TRBV5-4 with TRBJ1-4; TRBD1 agrees at 7 bases. The CDR3 is 14 residues long. The V segment lost 4 bases and the J segment 4 bases; nucleotides outside the gene matches: 4. CDR1 and CDR2 (germline): SGHNT, YYREEE (reference sequence). The CDR3 is CASSIGTDNEKLFF. DNA for the CDR3: TGTGCCAGCAGCATCGGGACAGATAATGAAAAACTGTTTTTT.

This chain joins TRBV25-1 and TRBJ2-5, with a possible D match to TRBD1 (6 bases). With 4 bases removed from V and 2 bases from J, the gap between germline ends came to 14 bases. This CDR3 region has 15 residues. Germline CDR1 reads MGHDK; CDR2 reads SYGVNS. The chain's CDR3 is CASSGPQGGQETQYF. CDR3 DNA sequence: TGTGCCAGCAGTGGTCCACAAGGGGGTCAAGAGACCCAGTACTTC.

The gene calls are TRBV19 and TRBJ2-1, with 9 bases matching TRBD2. Germline CDR1 is LNHDA and CDR2 is SQIVND (reference sequence). V was pared by 7 bases and J by 3 bases, with 4 bases of the junction left unmatched. The CDR3 has 14 amino acids. CDR3 bases: TGTGCCAGTAAGGGACTAGCCGGCTACAATGAGCAGTTCTTC. This translates into CASKGLAGYNEQFF.

V gene TRBV18 combines with J gene TRBJ1-6; no clear D gene. This CDR3 has 14 residues. V gave up 2 bases and J gave up 6 bases, with 8 bases separating them. The germline CDR1 and CDR2 sequences are KGHSH and LQKENI. This CDR3 is CASSPRLTNSPLHF. Written as DNA, the CDR3 is TGTGCCAGCTCACCAAGACTGACTAATTCACCCCTCCACTTT.

The chain recombines TRBV6-5 with TRBJ1-4; 7 bases align to TRBD1. The germline V gene has CDR1 MNHEY and CDR2 SVGAGI. This CDR3 comprises 15 residues. V gave up 5 bases and J gave up 4 bases; unmatched junction bases: 7. The CDR3 protein is CASSPFGTDNEKLFF. CDR3 in DNA: TGTGCCAGCAGTCCTTTCGGGACAGATAATGAAAAACTGTTTTTT.

V and J are TRBV6-6 and TRBJ1-2; D gene unclear. The V gene lost 4 bases and the J gene lost 4 bases, with 16 bases spanning the gap. CDR3 size: 15 residues. Germline CDR1 reads MNHNY; CDR2 reads SVGAGI (reference sequence). In DNA form, the CDR3 reads TGTGCCAGCAGTTCGCCGACTTCCCCGGGCTATGGCTACACCTTC. It codes for CASSSPTSPGYGYTF.